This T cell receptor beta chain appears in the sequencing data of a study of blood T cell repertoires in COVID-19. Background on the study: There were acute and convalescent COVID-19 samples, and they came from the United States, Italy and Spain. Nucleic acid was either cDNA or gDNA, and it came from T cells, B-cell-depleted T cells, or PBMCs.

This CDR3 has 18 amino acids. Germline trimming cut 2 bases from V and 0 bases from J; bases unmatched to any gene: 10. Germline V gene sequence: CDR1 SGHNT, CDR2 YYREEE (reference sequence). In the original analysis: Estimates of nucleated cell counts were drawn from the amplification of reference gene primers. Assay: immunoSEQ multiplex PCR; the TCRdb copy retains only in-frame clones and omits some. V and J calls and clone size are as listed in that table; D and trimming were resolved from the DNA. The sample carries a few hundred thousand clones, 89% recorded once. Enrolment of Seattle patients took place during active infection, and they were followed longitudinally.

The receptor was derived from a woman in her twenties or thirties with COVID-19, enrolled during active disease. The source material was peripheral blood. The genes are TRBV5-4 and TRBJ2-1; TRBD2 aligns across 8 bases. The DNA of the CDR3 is TGTGCCAGCAGCTTACAGCTATTAGCGGGAAGCTCCTACAATGAGCAGTTCTTC. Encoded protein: CASSLQLLAGSSYNEQFF.